These 18 T cell receptor beta chains were sequenced from one sample in a study of blood T cells in healthy people across ages. For the second PCR, which ran for about 6 to 11 cycles, a sample-barcoded 5' primer and a J-beta primer mix were used. MiXCR, applied by TCRdb to the 5' RACE reads, yields one record per CDR3 protein. The sample holds more than 600,000 distinct CDR3 sequences, around 25% seen once. The same sample was also used in a study of T cells of mothers and their children.

The material sequenced was blood. These receptors were taken from a boy aged 5-17 years in good health.

The chain has TRBV7-2 and TRBJ2-7; D perhaps matches TRBD2 (5 bases). Trimming removed 3 bases from V and 7 bases from J, with 13 bases in between. Germline V CDR1 and CDR2: SGHTA, FQGNSA. The CDR3 runs 13 residues. CDR3 residues: CASSLGSGGEQYF. The CDR3 coding sequence is TGTGCCAGCAGCTTGGGGTCGGGCGGGGAGCAGTACTTC.

In this sample, this clonotype turned up a few times. This chain connects TRBV12-3 or TRBV12-4 to TRBJ2-6; D might be TRBD2 (6 bases). The V end lost 5 bases, the J end lost 0 bases, and 17 bases lay between the germline ends. This CDR3 contains 18 residues. CDR3 nucleotides: TGTGCCAGCAGTCACTCAACCGGAGGGATCTCTGGGGCCAACGTCCTGACTTTC. Protein sequence: CASSHSTGGISGANVLTF.

This clonotype showed up just a few times. The rearrangement links TRBV6-6 to TRBJ1-4; tentative D call: TRBD1 (5 bases). Germline-derived CDR1 and CDR2 are MNHNY and SVGAGI (reference sequence). This CDR3 comprises 15 residues. The V end lost 0 bases, the J end lost 8 bases, and 13 bases lay between the germline ends. The CDR3 loop reads CASSYSGGSEEKLFF. CDR3 coding DNA: TGTGCCAGCAGTTACTCGGGGGGGTCGGAGGAAAAACTGTTTTTT.

This chain joins TRBV28 and TRBJ1-5; D gene ambiguous. Trimming cost V 3 bases and J 4 bases, with 16 bases left between them. The CDR3 loop spans 16 amino acids. Germline CDR1 is MDHEN and CDR2 is SYDVKM. The CDR3 bases are TGTGCCAGCAGTTTGGGAGGGCGTGGGATTAATCAGCCCCAGCATTTT. This codes for CASSLGGRGINQPQHF. Full variable domain (missing parts from reference TRBV28 and TRBJ1-5): DVKVTQSSRYLVKRTGEKVFLECVQDMDHENMFWYRQDPGLGLRLIYFSYDVKMKEKGDIPEGYSVSREKKERFSLILESASTNQTSMYLCASSLGGRGINQPQHFGDGTRLSIL.

The genes are TRBV6-1 and TRBJ2-3, with 7 nucleotides matching TRBD2. This CDR3 is 19 amino acids long. Germline V gene lookup returns CDR1 MNHNS and CDR2 SASEGT. J was trimmed by 4 bases and V by 0 bases; bases with no gene match: 16. The CDR3: CASSEAAWSASGVADTQYF. In nucleotides, the CDR3 is TGTGCCAGCAGTGAAGCGGCGTGGTCGGCTAGCGGTGTCGCAGATACGCAGTATTTT.

The chain uses TRBV7-9 and TRBJ1-2; D is ambiguous. Germline-derived CDR1 and CDR2 are SEHNR and FQNEAQ (reference sequence). The CDR3 spans 14 residues. Trimming left V 4 bases short and J 4 bases short, with 13 bases between. CDR3 amino acids: CASSSWVLSYGYTF. The CDR3 region has the DNA TGTGCCAGCAGCTCCTGGGTCCTCAGCTATGGCTACACCTTC.

The gene calls are TRBV28 and TRBJ2-7, with 11 bases lining up with TRBD2. The CDR3 runs 16 residues. The V gene's germline CDR1 is MDHEN and CDR2 SYDVKM. V lost 7 bases and J lost 2; bases outside the gene matches: 10. The CDR3, as DNA: TGTGCCAGCACCTATGCCACTAGCGGGAGAGCCTACGAGCAGTACTTC. Translation gives CASTYATSGRAYEQYF.

Comment on this clonotype: Relative to the germline gene, one junction end is altered; a read error may explain this. This rearrangement joins TRBV7-7 to TRBJ2-5, with 9 bases aligning to TRBD2. The J call may be faulty, since TRBJ2-1 better matches the DNA end. Germline assignment: CDR1 SSHAT and CDR2 FNYEAQ (reference sequence). The CDR3 contains 15 residues. This chain's CDR3 is CASSLGGGAGAEQFF. The CDR3 DNA is TGTGCTAGCAGCTTAGGCGGGGGGGCCGGAGCGGAGCAGTTCTTC.

The chain couples TRBV6-1 to TRBJ1-1; the match to TRBD1 covers 10 bases. The length of the CDR3 is 12 residues. V was clipped by 6 bases and J by 8 bases; unmatched bases: 3. CDR1 and CDR2 from the germline V gene are MNHNS and SASEGT. In nucleotides, the CDR3 is TGTGCCAGCAGGGGGACAGGGGCCGAAGCTTTCTTT. It encodes CASRGTGAEAFF.

This clonotype occurred a few times. V gene TRBV12-3 or TRBV12-4 combines with J gene TRBJ2-5; 11 nucleotides line up with TRBD2. J lost 0 bases, V lost 3 bases, and 0 bases had no gene match. This CDR3 comprises 15 residues. The CDR3 DNA is TGTGCCAGCAGTTTTAGCGGGGGGGACCAAGAGACCCAGTACTTC. This gives the protein CASSFSGGDQETQYF.

This clonotype showed up just a few times. This chain links TRBV29-1 with TRBJ1-4, with unresolved D. Trimming took off 5 bases at V and 4 bases at J, with 5 bases between the two ends. The CDR3 runs to 11 residues. Looked up from germline, CDR1 is SQVTM and CDR2 is ANQGSEA. The CDR3 DNA follows: TGCAGCGTTCGGTTTAATGAAAAACTGTTTTTT. Its translation is CSVRFNEKLFF.

This clonotype was recorded a few times. The chain has TRBV7-2 and TRBJ2-1, with 13 bases fitting TRBD2. V dropped 6 bases and J dropped 4; count of bases not matched to a gene: 0. The CDR3 contains 14 residues. CDR1 SGHTA and CDR2 FQGNSA come from the germline V gene. CDR3 DNA: TGTGCCAGCAGGACTAGCGGGGGGTACAATGAGCAGTTCTTC. Its protein product is CASRTSGGYNEQFF.

The genes are TRBV5-1 and TRBJ2-1; 10 positions match TRBD1. The J call could be wrong; TRBJ2-7 is a better fit for the DNA end. Germline V gives CDR1 SGHRS, CDR2 YFSETQ. This CDR3 region has 15 residues. CDR3 DNA: TGCGCCAGCAGTTCAGGGGAGACAGGGGGCCACGAGCAGTACTTC. Protein: CASSSGETGGHEQYF.

This clonotype was detected ten times or more. The chain recombines TRBV29-1 with TRBJ2-3; D possibly uses TRBD1 or TRBD2 (5 bases each). The CDR3 covers 14 residues. Germline-derived CDR1 and CDR2 are SQVTM and ANQGSEA. The germline V and J ends were trimmed by 7 bases and 2 bases, with 16 bases remaining between them. The CDR3 DNA sequence: TGCAGCGGGAATAGGGACGTAAACACAGATACGCAGTATTTT. This gives the protein CSGNRDVNTDTQYF.

The chain joins TRBV28 to TRBJ2-2, with D maybe TRBD1 (5 bases). The CDR3 totals 17 residues. Trimming removed 2 bases from V and 4 bases from J, with 17 bases in between. CDR1 MDHEN and CDR2 SYDVKM come from the germline V gene. The CDR3 bases are TGTGCCAGCAGTTTAGACTCTTGGCAGGGAATCACCGGGGAGCTGTTTTTT. Its translation is CASSLDSWQGITGELFF. The full variable domain, rest sourced from reference TRBV28 and TRBJ2-2, is DVKVTQSSRYLVKRTGEKVFLECVQDMDHENMFWYRQDPGLGLRLIYFSYDVKMKEKGDIPEGYSVSREKKERFSLILESASTNQTSMYLCASSLDSWQGITGELFFGEGSRLTVL.

The J gene is TRBJ2-5, the V gene TRBV11-1; 8 bases are a match to TRBD1. Germline CDR1 SGHAT, CDR2 FQDESV (reference sequence). Trimming cost V 5 bases and J 5 bases; bases outside gene matches: 13. The CDR3 consists of 16 residues. The chain's CDR3 is CASSGSDRVVGETQYF. As DNA, the CDR3 is TGTGCCAGCAGCGGCTCGGACAGGGTGGTCGGGGAGACCCAGTACTTC.

This clonotype was seen a handful of times. This chain connects TRBV29-1 to TRBJ1-2, with 7 positions matching TRBD1. Germline loops: CDR1 SQVTM, CDR2 ANQGSEA. The CDR3 has 13 residues. J was trimmed by 4 bases and V by 0 bases; bases with no gene match: 2. Here the CDR3 DNA reads TGCAGCGTTGAAGATAACAGGGGCTATGGCTACACCTTC. Residues: CSVEDNRGYGYTF.

The V gene is TRBV20-1, the J gene TRBJ2-2; D is ambiguous. Germline V lookup: CDR1 DFQATT, CDR2 SNEGSKA (reference sequence). This CDR3 has 15 amino acids. Trimming left V 0 bases short and J 0 bases short, with 8 bases between. CDR3: CSAREGHANTGELFF. CDR3 DNA sequence: TGCAGTGCTAGAGAAGGGCACGCGAACACCGGGGAGCTGTTTTTT.